These 15 T cell receptor beta chains were all obtained from the same sample, sequenced in a study of molecular identifiers for immune sequencing clone quantification. TCRdb recomputed calls from the PCR reads with MiXCR, one row per CDR3 protein. The sample holds hundreds of thousands of distinct CDR3 sequences; roughly 23% are singletons and the top ten take 0.78%. Material for sequencing was naive CD8+ T cells from blood, with Jurkat cell RNA spiked in. The subset was: FACS-sorted CD8+CD4-CCR7+CD45RA+ naive T cells. These TCRs come from a human donor in good health. Some libraries in this study had Jurkat cell RNA spiked in.

Many counts were recorded for this clonotype. V is TRBV28 and J is TRBJ1-4, with TRBD1 as a possible D gene (6 bases). V was clipped by 4 bases and J by 14 bases, with 17 bases between them. This CDR3 has 13 residues. Per germline, CDR1 MDHEN and CDR2 SYDVKM. CDR3 coding DNA: TGTGCCAGCAGTTCCGGGGGCAGGGAAGGGCTGTTTTTT. Translating gives CASSSGGREGLFF.

The CDR3 loop reads CASSLSSRGGAYNEQFF. DNA for the CDR3: TGCGCCAGCAGCTTGTCCTCCAGGGGGGGGGCTTACAATGAGCAGTTCTTC. This chain uses TRBV5-1 with TRBJ2-1; D may match TRBD1 or TRBD2 (7 bases each). Deletions cut 1 base from V and 4 bases from J, with 18 bases between. The CDR3 sequence is 17 residues long. In germline, CDR1 is SGHRS, CDR2 YFSETQ.

Of note for this clonotype: A much more abundant neighbour one base away suggests this may be a read error. The chain is built from TRBV6-1 and TRBJ1-1, with D tentatively TRBD1 (5 bases). The CDR3 has 16 amino acids. Trimming removed 4 bases at V and 0 bases at J, with 15 bases between. CDR1 MNHNS and CDR2 SASEGT come from the germline V gene. The CDR3 DNA follows: TGTGCCAGCAGTGCCCAGGAGGGGAACATGAACACTGAAGCTTTCTTT. As protein: CASSAQEGNMNTEAFF.

Regarding this clonotype: Compared with germline, one end of the junction differs, possibly owing to a read error. The chain has TRBV6-5 and TRBJ2-2; D ambiguous. The CDR3 runs to 12 residues. Germline assignment: CDR1 MNHEY and CDR2 SVGAGI. The CDR3 loop is CATSYGTGELFF. For the CDR3, the DNA is TGTGCCACCAGTTATGGCACCGGGGAGCTGTTTTTT.

J is TRBJ1-1 and V is TRBV21-1; TRBD1, as called in the table, went unchecked against the DNA. TRBV21-1 is termed a pseudogene. This CDR3 is built from 15 residues. DNA of the CDR3: TGTGCCAGCAGCAAAAGGGCAGGGTTGAACACTGAAGCTTTCTTT. Protein product: CASSKRAGLNTEAFF.

The V gene is TRBV29-1, the J gene TRBJ2-1, with D uncertain. The CDR3 is 15 amino acids. The V and J ends lost 3 bases and 2 bases respectively, with 14 bases between them. CDR1 and CDR2 from the germline V gene are SQVTM and ANQGSEA. CDR3 DNA sequence: TGCAGCGTTGATAGTTTCGCTCGGACCTACAATGAGCAGTTCTTC. As protein: CSVDSFARTYNEQFF.

The sample holds many counts of this clonotype. The chain carries TRBV19 and TRBJ2-7; a possible D gene is TRBD2 (5 bases). Trimming shortened V by 9 bases and J by 4 bases, and 10 bases separated the two germline ends. Germline V gene data show CDR1 as LNHDA and CDR2 as SQIVND (reference sequence). CDR3 length: 11 amino acids. The CDR3 region is CASQDLYEQYF. The CDR3 DNA is TGTGCCAGCCAGGACTTGTACGAGCAGTACTTC.

With respect to this clonotype: One junction end does not reproduce the germline sequence, and a read error may be involved. This chain links TRBV5-4 with TRBJ2-5, with D possibly TRBD2 on 7 matching bases. Germline V gene sequence: CDR1 SGHNT, CDR2 YYREEE (reference sequence). The CDR3 has 14 residues. Here the CDR3 DNA reads TGTGCCAGCAGCTTGACACTCGGGGGGACAACAGAGGACTTC. It yields the protein CASSLTLGGTTEDF.

This clonotype has a handful of counts. This chain joins TRBV30 and TRBJ2-3; D uncertain. Germline values: CDR1 GTSNPN, CDR2 SVGIG (reference sequence). V was trimmed by 0 bases and J by 4 bases, leaving 5 bases between them. CDR3 length: 12 residues. The CDR3 region is CAWSVVADTQYF. CDR3 nucleotide sequence: TGTGCCTGGAGTGTGGTGGCAGATACGCAGTATTTT.

This clonotype has a count of ten or more. V gene TRBV2 combines with J gene TRBJ1-1; D unclear. There are 13 residues in the CDR3. Germline CDR1 SNHLY, CDR2 FYNNEI. The V gene lost 7 bases and the J gene lost 4 bases, with 13 bases spanning the gap. The CDR3 bases are TGTGCCAGCAATCCAAACCCTGGCACTGAAGCTTTCTTT. Translated, it gives CASNPNPGTEAFF.

This clonotype occurred many times. The chain links TRBV13 to TRBJ1-3, with D maybe TRBD1 (5 bases). The V end was cut by 6 bases, the J end by 0 bases, with 12 bases between. CDR3 length: 15 amino acids. Germline V gives CDR1 PRHDT, CDR2 FYEKMQ (reference sequence). The CDR3 reads CASSSGTSSGNTIYF. CDR3 DNA sequence: TGTGCCAGCAGTTCAGGGACTTCCTCTGGAAACACCATATATTTT. The variable domain in full, completed from reference TRBV13 and TRBJ1-3, reads AAGVIQSPRHLIKEKRETATLKCYPIPRHDTVYWYQQGPGQDPQFLISFYEKMQSDKGSIPDRFSAQQFSDYHSELNMSSLELGDSALYFCASSSGTSSGNTIYFGEGSWLTVV.

This clonotype has only one observation. A much larger clonotype is one base distant, so this may be a read error. The V and J genes are TRBV6-2 or TRBV6-3 and TRBJ2-7; D unclear. This CDR3 spans 12 amino acids. The germline V gene has CDR1 MNHEY and CDR2 SVGEGT. The CDR3 region is CARSYSWDEQYF. DNA of the CDR3: TGTGCCCGCAGTTACTCATGGGACGAGCAGTACTTC.

As for this clonotype: A read error is possible here, since a much larger clone lies one base away. This rearrangement joins TRBV7-9 to TRBJ2-3; D may be TRBD2 (6 bases). The CDR3 is made up of 15 amino acids. CDR1 is SEHNR, CDR2 FQNEAQ, per germline (reference sequence). The CDR3 DNA reads as TGTGCCAGCAGGGAAACGGGACTGCACACAGATGCGCAGTATTTT. Protein: CASRETGLHTDAQYF.

The J gene is TRBJ1-3, the V gene TRBV4-1; D unclear. This CDR3 region has 14 residues. Germline CDR1 reads MGHRA; CDR2 reads YSYEKL. V was clipped by 7 bases and J by 0 bases, with 10 bases between them. DNA of the CDR3: TGCGCCAGCAAACGGGGTCCCTCTGGAAACACCATATATTTT. Protein sequence: CASKRGPSGNTIYF.

This clonotype was counted at least ten times. The V call is TRBV6-2 or TRBV6-3, the J call TRBJ1-1, with unresolved D. V lost 6 bases and J 1 base, leaving 18 bases between the germline ends. Per the germline V gene, CDR1 is MNHEY and CDR2 is SVGEGT. CDR3 length equals 16 residues. The CDR3 is CASSPLLVLKNTEAFF. In nucleotides, the CDR3 is TGTGCCAGCAGCCCCCTTTTGGTGTTGAAGAACACTGAAGCTTTCTTT.